The present TCR beta chain was sequenced within a study of blood T cell repertoires in COVID-19. About the study: The origin of the acute and convalescent COVID-19 samples was the United States, Italy and Spain. In each case, the material was cDNA or gDNA derived from T cells, B-cell-depleted T cells, or PBMCs.

In the study's own analysis: Estimation of nucleated cell counts relied on the amplification of reference gene primers. The method was immunoSEQ multiplex PCR; TCRdb's version includes in-frame clones alone and lacks a portion of them. V and J calls and clone size follow that table, whereas D and trimming were derived from the DNA. This table has about 200,000 clones, 75% to 85% appearing once. Patients at the Seattle site were enrolled during active infection and followed longitudinally. Material for sequencing was peripheral blood. The sequence came from a woman aged 40 to 55 with COVID-19, enrolled during active disease.

The DNA for the CDR3 is TGTGCCAGCACCGCCGGGACAGGGTACTACGAGCAGTACTTC. Translated, it gives CASTAGTGYYEQYF. The rearrangement uses TRBV7-9 and TRBJ2-7, with TRBD1 identical over 9 bases. Germline CDR1 SEHNR, CDR2 FQNEAQ (reference sequence). With 7 bases clipped from V and 3 bases from J, the junction kept 7 bases outside the gene matches. The CDR3 consists of 14 residues.